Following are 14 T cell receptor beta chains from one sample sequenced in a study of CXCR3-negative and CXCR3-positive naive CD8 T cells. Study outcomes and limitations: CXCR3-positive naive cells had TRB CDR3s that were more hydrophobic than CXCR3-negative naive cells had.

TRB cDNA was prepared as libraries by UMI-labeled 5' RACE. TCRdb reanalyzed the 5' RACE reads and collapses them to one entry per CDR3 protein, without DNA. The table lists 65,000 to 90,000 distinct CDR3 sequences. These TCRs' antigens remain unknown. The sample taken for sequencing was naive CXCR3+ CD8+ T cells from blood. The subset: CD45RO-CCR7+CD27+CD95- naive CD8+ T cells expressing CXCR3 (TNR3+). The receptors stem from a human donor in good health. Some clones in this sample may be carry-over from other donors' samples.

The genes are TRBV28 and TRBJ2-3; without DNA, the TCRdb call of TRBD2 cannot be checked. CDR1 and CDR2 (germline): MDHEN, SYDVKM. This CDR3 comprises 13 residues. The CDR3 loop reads CASSPGTRDTQYF.

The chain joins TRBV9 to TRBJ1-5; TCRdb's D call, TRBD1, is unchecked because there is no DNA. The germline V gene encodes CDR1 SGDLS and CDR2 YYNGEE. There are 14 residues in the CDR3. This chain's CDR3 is CASSAGGTNQPQHF.

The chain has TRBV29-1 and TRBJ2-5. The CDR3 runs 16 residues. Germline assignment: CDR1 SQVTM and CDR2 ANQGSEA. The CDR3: CSVQGTEASYQETQYF.

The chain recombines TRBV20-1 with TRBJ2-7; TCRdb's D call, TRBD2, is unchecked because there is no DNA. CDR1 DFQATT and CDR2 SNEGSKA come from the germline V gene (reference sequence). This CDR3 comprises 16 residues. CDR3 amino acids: CSARDWAGTNSYEQYF.

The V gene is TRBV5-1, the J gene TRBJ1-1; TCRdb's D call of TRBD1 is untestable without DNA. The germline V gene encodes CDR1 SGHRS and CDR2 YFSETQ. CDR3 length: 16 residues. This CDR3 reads CASSDEPVGGGTEAFF. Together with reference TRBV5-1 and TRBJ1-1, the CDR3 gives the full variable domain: KAGVTQTPRYLIKTRGQQVTLSCSPISGHRSVSWYQQTPGQGLQFLFEYFSETQRNKGNFPGRFSGRQFSNSRSEMNVSTLELGDSALYLCASSDEPVGGGTEAFFGQGTRLTVV.

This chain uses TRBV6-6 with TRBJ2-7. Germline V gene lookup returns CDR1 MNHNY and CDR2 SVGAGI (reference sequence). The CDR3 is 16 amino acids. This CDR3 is CASSDIEGLPSYEQYF.

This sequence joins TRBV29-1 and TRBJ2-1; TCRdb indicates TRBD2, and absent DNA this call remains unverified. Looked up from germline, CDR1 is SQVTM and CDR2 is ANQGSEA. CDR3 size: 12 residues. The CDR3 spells CSVFGGINEQFF.

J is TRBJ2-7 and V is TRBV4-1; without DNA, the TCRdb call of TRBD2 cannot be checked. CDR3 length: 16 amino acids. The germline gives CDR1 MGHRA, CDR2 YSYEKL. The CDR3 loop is CASSQDSTSATYEQYF.

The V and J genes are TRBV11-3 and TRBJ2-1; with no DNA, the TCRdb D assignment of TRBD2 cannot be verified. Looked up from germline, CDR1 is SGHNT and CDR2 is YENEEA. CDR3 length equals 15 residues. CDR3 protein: CASSLKRGGFNEQFF.

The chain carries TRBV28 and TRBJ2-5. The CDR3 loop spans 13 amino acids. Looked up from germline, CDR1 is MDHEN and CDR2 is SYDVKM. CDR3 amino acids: CASSLGYQETQYF.

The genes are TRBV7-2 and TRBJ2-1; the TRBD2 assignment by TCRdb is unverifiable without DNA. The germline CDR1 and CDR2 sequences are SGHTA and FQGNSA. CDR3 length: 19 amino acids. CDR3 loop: CASSLVMGLTSGPENEQFF.

This CDR3 is CSVARGLSYEQYF. The rearrangement uses TRBV29-1 and TRBJ2-7; TCRdb's D gene call, TRBD1, goes unchecked for lack of DNA. This CDR3 is 13 amino acids long. CDR1 and CDR2 from the germline V gene are SQVTM and ANQGSEA.

The CDR3 spells CASSQGGGSLNTEAFF. The chain links TRBV4-1 to TRBJ1-1. The CDR3 covers 16 residues. The germline V gene has CDR1 MGHRA and CDR2 YSYEKL.

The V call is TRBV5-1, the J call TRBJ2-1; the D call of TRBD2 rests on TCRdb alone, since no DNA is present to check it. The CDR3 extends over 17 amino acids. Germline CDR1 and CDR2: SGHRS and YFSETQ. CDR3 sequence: CASSLWTSGGNFNEQFF.